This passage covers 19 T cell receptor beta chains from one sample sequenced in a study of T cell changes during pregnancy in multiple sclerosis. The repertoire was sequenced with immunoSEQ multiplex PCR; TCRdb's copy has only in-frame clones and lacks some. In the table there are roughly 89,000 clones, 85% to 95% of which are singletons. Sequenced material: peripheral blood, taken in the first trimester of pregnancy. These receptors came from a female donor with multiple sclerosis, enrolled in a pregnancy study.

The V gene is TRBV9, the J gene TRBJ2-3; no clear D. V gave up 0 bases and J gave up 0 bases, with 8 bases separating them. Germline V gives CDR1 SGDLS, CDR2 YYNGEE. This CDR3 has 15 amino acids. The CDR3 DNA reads TGTGCCAGCAGCGTAGGACTTACTAGCACAGATACGCAGTATTTT. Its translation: CASSVGLTSTDTQYF.

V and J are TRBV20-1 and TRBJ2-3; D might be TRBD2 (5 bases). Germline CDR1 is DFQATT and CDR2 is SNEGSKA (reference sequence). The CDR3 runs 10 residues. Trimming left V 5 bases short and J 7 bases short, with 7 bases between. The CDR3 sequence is CSAGRYTQYF. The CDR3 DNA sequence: TGCAGTGCTGGGAGATATACGCAGTATTTT.

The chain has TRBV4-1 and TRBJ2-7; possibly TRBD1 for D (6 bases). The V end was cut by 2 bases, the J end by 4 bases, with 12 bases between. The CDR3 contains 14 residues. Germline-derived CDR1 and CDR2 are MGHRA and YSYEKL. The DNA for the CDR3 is TGCGCCAGCAGCCAACCTGGGACACCTTACGAGCAGTACTTC. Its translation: CASSQPGTPYEQYF.

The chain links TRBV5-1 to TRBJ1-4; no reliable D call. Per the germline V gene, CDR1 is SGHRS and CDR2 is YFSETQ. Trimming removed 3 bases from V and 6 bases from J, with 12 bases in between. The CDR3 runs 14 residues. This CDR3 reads CASSWAARDEKLFF. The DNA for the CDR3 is TGCGCCAGCAGCTGGGCCGCGAGGGATGAAAAACTGTTTTTT.

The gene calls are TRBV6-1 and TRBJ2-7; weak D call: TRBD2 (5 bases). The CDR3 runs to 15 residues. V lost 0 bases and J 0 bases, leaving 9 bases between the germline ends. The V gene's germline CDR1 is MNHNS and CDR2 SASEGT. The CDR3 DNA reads TGTGCCAGCAGTGAAGCGTTACTAGTCTCCTACGAGCAGTACTTC. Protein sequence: CASSEALLVSYEQYF.

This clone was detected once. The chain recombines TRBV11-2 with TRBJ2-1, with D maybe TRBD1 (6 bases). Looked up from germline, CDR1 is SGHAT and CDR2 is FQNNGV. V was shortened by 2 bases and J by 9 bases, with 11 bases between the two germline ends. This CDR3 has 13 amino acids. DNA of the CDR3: TGTGCCAGCAGCTTAATAGGGGGTGGTGAGCAGTTCTTC. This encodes CASSLIGGGEQFF.

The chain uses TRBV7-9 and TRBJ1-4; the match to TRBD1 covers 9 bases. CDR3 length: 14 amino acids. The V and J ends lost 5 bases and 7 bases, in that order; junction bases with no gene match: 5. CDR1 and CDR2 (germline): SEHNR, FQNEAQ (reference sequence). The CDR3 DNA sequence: TGTGCCAGCAGCAAGGGACAGGGACTTGAAAAACTGTTTTTT. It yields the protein CASSKGQGLEKLFF.

The DNA of the CDR3 is TGCGCCAGCAGCTCACCCGGGACAGGGAACTACGAGCAGTACTTC. Its protein product is CASSSPGTGNYEQYF. The rearrangement joins TRBV5-1 to TRBJ2-7; 9 bases agree with TRBD1. The CDR3 contains 15 residues. Germline CDR1 is SGHRS and CDR2 is YFSETQ. V lost 3 bases, J lost 3 bases, and 7 bases stayed unmatched.

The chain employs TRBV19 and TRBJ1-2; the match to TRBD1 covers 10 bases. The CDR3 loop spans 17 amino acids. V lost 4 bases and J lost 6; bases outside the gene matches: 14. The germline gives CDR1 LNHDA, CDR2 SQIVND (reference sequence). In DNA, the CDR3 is TGTGCCAGTAGTAGGGGCAGTGGGACAGGGGCTCTGCATGGCTACACCTTC. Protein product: CASSRGSGTGALHGYTF.

The CDR3 nucleotides read TGTGCCAGTAGTATAGTCGGTCAGGGAGGCAGGGGGGAGACCCAGTACTTC. Its translation is CASSIVGQGGRGETQYF. The rearrangement links TRBV19 to TRBJ2-5; possible D gene TRBD1, 7 bases. Trimming shortened V by 1 base and J by 5 bases, and 20 bases separated the two germline ends. The germline V gene encodes CDR1 LNHDA and CDR2 SQIVND (reference sequence). The CDR3 has 17 residues.

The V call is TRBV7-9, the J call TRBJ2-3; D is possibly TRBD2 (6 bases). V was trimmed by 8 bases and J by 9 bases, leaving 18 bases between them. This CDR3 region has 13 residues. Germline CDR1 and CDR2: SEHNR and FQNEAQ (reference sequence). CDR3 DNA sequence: TGTGCCAGCTTGCAACTAGGCCTAGCGACGCAGTATTTT. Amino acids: CASLQLGLATQYF.

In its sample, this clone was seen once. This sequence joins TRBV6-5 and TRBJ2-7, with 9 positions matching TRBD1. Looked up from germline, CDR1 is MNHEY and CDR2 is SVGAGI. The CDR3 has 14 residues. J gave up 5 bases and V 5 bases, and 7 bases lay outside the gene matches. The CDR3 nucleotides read TGTGCCAGCAGTCCTTGGACAGGGGAGGACGAGCAGTACTTC. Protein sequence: CASSPWTGEDEQYF.

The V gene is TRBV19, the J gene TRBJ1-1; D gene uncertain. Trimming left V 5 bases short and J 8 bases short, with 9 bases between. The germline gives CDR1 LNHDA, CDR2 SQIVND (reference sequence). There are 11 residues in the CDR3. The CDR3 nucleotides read TGTGCCAGTAGTTGGGCGGGGGAAGCTTTCTTT. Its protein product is CASSWAGEAFF.

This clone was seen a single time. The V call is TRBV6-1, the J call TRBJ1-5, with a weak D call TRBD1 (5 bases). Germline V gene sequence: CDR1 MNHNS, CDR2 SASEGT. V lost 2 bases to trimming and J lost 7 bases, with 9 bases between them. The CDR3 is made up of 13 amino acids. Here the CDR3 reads CASSETDKQPQHF. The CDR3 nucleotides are TGTGCCAGCAGTGAAACGGACAAACAGCCCCAGCATTTT.

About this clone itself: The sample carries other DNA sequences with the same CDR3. The CDR3 bases are TGTGCCAGCCGAGACAGGGGGAATCAGCCCCAGCATTTT. Translating it yields CASRDRGNQPQHF. The chain recombines TRBV19 with TRBJ1-5; the match to TRBD1 covers 9 bases. The J segment lost 4 bases and the V segment lost 9 bases, leaving 4 bases of the junction unmatched. The CDR3 covers 13 residues. CDR1 and CDR2 from the germline V gene are LNHDA and SQIVND (reference sequence).

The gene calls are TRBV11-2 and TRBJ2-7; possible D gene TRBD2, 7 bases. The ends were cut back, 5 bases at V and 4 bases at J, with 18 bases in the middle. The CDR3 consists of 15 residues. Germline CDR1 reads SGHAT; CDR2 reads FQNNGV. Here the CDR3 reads CASSPLWGGGYEQYF. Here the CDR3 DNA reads TGTGCCAGCAGCCCCCTTTGGGGGGGCGGGTACGAGCAGTACTTC.

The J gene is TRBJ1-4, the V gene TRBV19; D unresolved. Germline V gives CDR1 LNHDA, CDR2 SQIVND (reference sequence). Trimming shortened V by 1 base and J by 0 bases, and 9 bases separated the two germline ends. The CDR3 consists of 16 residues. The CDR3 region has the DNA TGTGCCAGTAGTATAGGAAATCGGGCAACTAATGAAAAACTGTTTTTT. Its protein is CASSIGNRATNEKLFF.

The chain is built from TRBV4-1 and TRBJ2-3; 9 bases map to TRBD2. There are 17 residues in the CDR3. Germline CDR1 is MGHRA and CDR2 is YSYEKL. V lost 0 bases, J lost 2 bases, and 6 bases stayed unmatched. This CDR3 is CASSQDPSGVVTDTQYF. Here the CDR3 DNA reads TGCGCCAGCAGCCAAGATCCTAGCGGGGTAGTCACAGATACGCAGTATTTT.

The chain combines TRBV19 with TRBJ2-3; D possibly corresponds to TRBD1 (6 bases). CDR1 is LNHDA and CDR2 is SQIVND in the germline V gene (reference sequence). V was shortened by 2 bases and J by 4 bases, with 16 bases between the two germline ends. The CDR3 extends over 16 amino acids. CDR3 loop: CASSITGTQGSDTQYF. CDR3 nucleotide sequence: TGTGCCAGTAGTATAACCGGGACCCAGGGGTCAGATACGCAGTATTTT.